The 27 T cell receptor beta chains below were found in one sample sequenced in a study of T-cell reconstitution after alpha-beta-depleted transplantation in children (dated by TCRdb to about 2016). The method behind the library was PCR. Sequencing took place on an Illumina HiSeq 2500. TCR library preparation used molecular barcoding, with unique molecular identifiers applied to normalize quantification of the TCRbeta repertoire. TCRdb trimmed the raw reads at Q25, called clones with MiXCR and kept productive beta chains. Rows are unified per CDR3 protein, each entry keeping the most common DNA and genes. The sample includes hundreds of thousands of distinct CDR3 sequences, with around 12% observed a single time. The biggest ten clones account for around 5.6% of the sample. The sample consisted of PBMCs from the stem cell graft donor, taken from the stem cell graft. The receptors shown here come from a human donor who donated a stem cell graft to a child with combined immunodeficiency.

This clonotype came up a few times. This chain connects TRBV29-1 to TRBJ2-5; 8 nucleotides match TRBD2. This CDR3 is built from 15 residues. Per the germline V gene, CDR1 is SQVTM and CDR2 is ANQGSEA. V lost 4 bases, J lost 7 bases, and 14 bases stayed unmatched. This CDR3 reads CSVVRPTSGGRTQYF. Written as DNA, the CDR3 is TGCAGCGTTGTTCGTCCAACTAGCGGCGGGAGGACCCAGTACTTC.

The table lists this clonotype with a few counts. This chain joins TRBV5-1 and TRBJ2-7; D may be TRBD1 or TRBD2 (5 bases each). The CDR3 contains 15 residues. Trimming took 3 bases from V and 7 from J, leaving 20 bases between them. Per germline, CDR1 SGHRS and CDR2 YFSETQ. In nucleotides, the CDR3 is TGCGCCAGCAGCTACGGACTCAGGGCCGAAGGAGAGCAGTACTTC. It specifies CASSYGLRAEGEQYF.

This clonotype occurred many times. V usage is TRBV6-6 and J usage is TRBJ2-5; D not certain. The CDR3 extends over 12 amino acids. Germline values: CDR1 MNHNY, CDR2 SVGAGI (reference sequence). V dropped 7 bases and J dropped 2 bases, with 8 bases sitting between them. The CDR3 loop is CASTTMQETQYF. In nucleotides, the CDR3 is TGTGCCAGCACGACAATGCAAGAGACCCAGTACTTC.

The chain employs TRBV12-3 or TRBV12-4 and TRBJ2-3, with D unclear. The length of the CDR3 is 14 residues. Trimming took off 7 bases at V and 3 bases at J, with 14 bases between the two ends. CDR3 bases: TGTGCCAGCAAGTCGGTACCCTCGACAGATACGCAGTATTTT. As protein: CASKSVPSTDTQYF.

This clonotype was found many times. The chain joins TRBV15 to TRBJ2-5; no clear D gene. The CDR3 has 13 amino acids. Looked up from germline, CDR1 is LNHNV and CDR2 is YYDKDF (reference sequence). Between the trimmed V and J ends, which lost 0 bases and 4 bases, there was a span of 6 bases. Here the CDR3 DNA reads TGTGCCACCAGCAGAGATGAAGGAGAGACCCAGTACTTC. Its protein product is CATSRDEGETQYF.

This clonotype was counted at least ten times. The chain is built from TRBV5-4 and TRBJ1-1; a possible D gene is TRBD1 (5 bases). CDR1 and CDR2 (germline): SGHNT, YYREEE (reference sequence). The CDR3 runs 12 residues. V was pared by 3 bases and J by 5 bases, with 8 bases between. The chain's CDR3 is CASSWGETEAFF. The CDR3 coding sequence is TGTGCCAGCAGCTGGGGGGAGACTGAAGCTTTCTTT.

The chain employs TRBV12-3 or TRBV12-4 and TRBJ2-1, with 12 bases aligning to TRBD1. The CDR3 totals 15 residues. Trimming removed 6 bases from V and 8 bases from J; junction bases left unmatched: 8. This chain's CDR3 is CASRAGTGGIYEQFF. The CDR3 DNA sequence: TGTGCCAGCAGGGCCGGGACAGGGGGCATCTATGAGCAGTTCTTC.

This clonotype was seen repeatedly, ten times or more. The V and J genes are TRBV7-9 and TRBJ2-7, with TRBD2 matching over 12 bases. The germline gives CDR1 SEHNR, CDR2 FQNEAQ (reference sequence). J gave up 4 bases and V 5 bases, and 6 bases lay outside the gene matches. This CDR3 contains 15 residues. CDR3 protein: CASSPSTSGGYEQYF. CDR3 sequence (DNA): TGTGCCAGCAGCCCTTCGACTAGCGGGGGTTACGAGCAGTACTTC.

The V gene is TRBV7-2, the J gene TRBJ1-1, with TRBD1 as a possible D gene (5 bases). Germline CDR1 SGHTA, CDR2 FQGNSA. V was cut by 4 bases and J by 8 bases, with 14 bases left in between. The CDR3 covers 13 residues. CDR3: CASSSGFGEEAFF. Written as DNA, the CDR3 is TGTGCCAGCAGCTCAGGGTTTGGGGAGGAAGCTTTCTTT.

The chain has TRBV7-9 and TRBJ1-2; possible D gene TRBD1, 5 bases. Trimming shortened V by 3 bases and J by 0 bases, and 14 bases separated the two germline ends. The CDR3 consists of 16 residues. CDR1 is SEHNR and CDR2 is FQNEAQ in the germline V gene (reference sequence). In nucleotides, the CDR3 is TGTGCCAGCAGCTTGGCTAAGACAGTCCCTAACTATGGCTACACCTTC. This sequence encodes CASSLAKTVPNYGYTF.

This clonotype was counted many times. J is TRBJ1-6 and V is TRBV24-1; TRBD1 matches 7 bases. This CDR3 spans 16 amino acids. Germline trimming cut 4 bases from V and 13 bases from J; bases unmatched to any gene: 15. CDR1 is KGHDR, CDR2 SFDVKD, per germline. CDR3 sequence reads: CATSECGDSRICPLHF. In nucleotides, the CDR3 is TGTGCCACCAGTGAGTGCGGGGACAGTCGAATATGTCCCCTCCACTTT.

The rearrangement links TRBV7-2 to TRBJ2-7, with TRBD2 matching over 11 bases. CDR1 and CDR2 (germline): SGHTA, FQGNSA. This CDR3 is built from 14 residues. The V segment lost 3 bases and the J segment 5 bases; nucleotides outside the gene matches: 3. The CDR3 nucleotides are TGTGCCAGCAGCTTTAGCGGGGGGGCCCACGAGCAGTACTTC. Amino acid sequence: CASSFSGGAHEQYF.

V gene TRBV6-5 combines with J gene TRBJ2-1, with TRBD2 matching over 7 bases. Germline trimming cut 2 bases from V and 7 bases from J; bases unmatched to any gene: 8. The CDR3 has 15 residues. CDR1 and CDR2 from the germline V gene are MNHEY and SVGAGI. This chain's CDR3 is CASSYEDASGNEQFF. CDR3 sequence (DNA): TGTGCCAGCAGTTACGAAGACGCTAGCGGAAATGAGCAGTTCTTC.

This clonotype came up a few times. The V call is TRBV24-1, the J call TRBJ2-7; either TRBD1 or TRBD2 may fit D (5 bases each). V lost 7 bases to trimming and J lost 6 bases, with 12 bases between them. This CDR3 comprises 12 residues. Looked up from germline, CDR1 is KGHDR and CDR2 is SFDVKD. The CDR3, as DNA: TGTGCCACCAGGGGACCTGGGGGCGAGCAGTACTTC. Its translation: CATRGPGGEQYF.

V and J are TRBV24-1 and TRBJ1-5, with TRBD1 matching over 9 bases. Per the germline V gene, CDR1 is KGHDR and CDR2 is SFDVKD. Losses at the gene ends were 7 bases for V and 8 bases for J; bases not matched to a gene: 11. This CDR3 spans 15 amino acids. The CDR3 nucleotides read TGTGCCACCAGCCCGGGGACAGGGAATTTGAAGCCCCAGCATTTT. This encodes CATSPGTGNLKPQHF.

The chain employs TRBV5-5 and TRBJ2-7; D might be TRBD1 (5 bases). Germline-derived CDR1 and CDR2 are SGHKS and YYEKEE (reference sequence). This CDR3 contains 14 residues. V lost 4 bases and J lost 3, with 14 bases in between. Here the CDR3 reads CASSIDSPNYEQYF. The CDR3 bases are TGTGCCAGCAGCATTGACAGTCCTAACTACGAGCAGTACTTC.

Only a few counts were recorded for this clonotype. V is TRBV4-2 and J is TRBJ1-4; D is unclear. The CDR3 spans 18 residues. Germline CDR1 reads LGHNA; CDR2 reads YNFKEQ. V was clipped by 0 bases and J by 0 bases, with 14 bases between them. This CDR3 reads CASSQEQTPIATNEKLFF. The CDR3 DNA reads TGTGCCAGCAGCCAAGAGCAGACGCCCATTGCAACTAATGAAAAACTGTTTTTT.

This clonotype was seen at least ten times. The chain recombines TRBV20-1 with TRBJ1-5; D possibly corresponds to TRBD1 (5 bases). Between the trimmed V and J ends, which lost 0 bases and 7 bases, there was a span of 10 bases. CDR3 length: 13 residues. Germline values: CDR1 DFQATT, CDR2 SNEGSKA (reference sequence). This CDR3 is CSARDFGGQPQHF. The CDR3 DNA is TGCAGTGCTAGAGATTTTGGGGGACAGCCCCAGCATTTT.

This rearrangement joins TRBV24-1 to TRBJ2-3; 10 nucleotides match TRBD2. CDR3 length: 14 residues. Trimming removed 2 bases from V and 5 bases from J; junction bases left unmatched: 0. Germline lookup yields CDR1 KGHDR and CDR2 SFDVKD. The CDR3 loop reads CATSDWTSGDTQYF. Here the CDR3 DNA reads TGTGCCACCAGTGATTGGACTAGCGGAGATACGCAGTATTTT.

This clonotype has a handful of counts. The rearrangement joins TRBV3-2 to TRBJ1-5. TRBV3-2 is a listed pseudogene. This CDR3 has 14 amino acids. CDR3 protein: CASSQFAGGQPQHF. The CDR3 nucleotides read TGTGCCAGCAGCCAATTCGCAGGAGGACAGCCCCAGCATTTT.

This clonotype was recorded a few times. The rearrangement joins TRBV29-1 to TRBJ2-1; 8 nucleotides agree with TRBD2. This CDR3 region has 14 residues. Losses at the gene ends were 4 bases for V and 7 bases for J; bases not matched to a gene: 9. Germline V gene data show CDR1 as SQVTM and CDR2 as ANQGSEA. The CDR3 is CSVGGLAGVNEQFF. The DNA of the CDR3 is TGCAGCGTTGGCGGCCTAGCGGGTGTAAATGAGCAGTTCTTC.

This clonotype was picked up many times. This CDR3 reads CASSLGGQGITQYF. DNA of the CDR3: TGTGCCAGCAGCTTAGGAGGACAGGGTATTACCCAGTACTTC. The V and J genes are TRBV11-2 and TRBJ2-5; 8 positions agree with TRBD1. The V gene end was trimmed by 1 base and the J gene end by 8 bases; junction bases not matched to a gene: 6. There are 14 residues in the CDR3. Germline lookup yields CDR1 SGHAT and CDR2 FQNNGV.

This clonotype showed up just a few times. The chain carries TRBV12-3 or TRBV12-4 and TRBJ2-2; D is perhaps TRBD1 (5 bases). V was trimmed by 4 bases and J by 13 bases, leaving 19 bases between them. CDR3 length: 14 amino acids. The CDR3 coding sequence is TGTGCCAGCAGTTCCAGCTGGGGCCCGACGGGGCTGTTTTTT. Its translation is CASSSSWGPTGLFF.

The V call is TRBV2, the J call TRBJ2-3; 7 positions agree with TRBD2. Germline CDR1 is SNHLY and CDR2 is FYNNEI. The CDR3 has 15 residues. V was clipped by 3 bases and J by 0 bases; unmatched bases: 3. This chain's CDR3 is CASSEGGLSTDTQYF. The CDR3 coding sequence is TGTGCCAGCAGTGAGGGAGGGCTTAGCACAGATACGCAGTATTTT.

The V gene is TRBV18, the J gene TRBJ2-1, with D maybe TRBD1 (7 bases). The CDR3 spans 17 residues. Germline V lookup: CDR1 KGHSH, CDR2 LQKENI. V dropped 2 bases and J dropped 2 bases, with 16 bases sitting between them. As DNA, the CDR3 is TGTGCCAGCTCACCAAATGGTGGCAGGGGGGCCTACAATGAGCAGTTCTTC. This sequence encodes CASSPNGGRGAYNEQFF.

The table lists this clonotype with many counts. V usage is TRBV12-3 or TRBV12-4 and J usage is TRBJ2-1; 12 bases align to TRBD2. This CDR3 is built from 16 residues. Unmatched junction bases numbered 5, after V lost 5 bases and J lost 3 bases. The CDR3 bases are TGTGCCAGCAGTCCAGGACTAGCGGGGATCTACAATGAGCAGTTCTTC. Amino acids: CASSPGLAGIYNEQFF.

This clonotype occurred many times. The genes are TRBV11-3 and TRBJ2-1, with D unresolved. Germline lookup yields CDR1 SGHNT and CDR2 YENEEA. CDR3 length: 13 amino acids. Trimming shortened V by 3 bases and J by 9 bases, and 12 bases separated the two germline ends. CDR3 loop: CASSFFSSAEQFF. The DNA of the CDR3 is TGTGCCAGCAGCTTTTTTAGCTCAGCTGAGCAGTTCTTC.